A single sample gave rise to the 30 T cell receptor beta chains below, sequenced in a study of radiation and T cells in renal cell carcinoma. Clones were sequenced by immunoSEQ multiplex PCR, and TCRdb holds only the in-frame ones, with some missing. The sample has under 150,000 clones, 70% to 90% seen once. Described time point: blood 2 weeks post-SBRT. As to treatment: 15 Gy SBRT to primary tumor, nephrectomy 4 weeks later. This specimen consisted of blood, obtained from a patient whose treatment included radiotherapy and nephrectomy. Source of these receptors: an older woman with renal cell carcinoma.

In DNA, the CDR3 is TGTGCCAGCAGCCAAGTTGCAGCGGGAGCGAACTACGAGCAGTACTTC. Translated, it gives CASSQVAAGANYEQYF. This chain uses TRBV4-2 with TRBJ2-7; the match to TRBD2 covers 8 bases. Germline loops: CDR1 LGHNA, CDR2 YNFKEQ. With V trimmed by 1 base and J by 3 bases, 8 bases remained unmatched. CDR3 size: 16 residues.

This chain uses TRBV9 with TRBJ1-3; D unresolved. This CDR3 has 16 residues. The germline gives CDR1 SGDLS, CDR2 YYNGEE. Trimming stripped 0 bases from V and 4 bases from J, with 14 bases between. CDR3 in DNA: TGTGCCAGCAGCGTAGAAGTAAGGTCAGCCGGAAACACCATATATTTT. This encodes CASSVEVRSAGNTIYF.

The chain couples TRBV6-5 to TRBJ2-4; tentative D call: TRBD2 (6 bases). Germline V gene sequence: CDR1 MNHEY, CDR2 SVGAGI. The CDR3 sequence is 15 residues long. V lost 0 bases to trimming and J lost 0 bases, with 6 bases between them. This CDR3 reads CASSYSGLAKNIQYF. The CDR3 DNA is TGTGCCAGCAGTTACTCGGGACTAGCCAAAAACATTCAGTACTTC.

The table lists this clone with a few counts. Additional DNA sequences in this sample encode the identical CDR3. The J gene is TRBJ2-2, the V gene TRBV6-5; D is uncertain. Trimming removed 6 bases at V and 2 bases at J, with 10 bases between. Looked up from germline, CDR1 is MNHEY and CDR2 is SVGAGI. The CDR3 is 14 residues long. CDR3 sequence (DNA): TGTGCCAGCAGCCGCGGTAGAAACACCGGGGAGCTGTTTTTT. This translates into CASSRGRNTGELFF.

This clone was seen only a few times. The genes are TRBV19 and TRBJ2-5; possible D gene TRBD2, 6 bases. V was trimmed by 5 bases and J by 5 bases, leaving 18 bases between them. This CDR3 has 15 residues. The germline V gene has CDR1 LNHDA and CDR2 SQIVND (reference sequence). CDR3 in amino acids: CASSVSTGTGETQYF. DNA for the CDR3: TGTGCCAGTAGTGTATCTACCGGGACTGGGGAGACCCAGTACTTC.

This clone was recorded only once. The V and J genes are TRBV7-3 and TRBJ1-1; TRBD1 might be the D (6 bases). The CDR3 runs to 15 residues. Germline V gene lookup returns CDR1 SGHTA and CDR2 FQGTGA. Trimming cost V 1 base and J 5 bases, with 14 bases left between them. The CDR3 DNA follows: TGTGCCAGCAGCTTAAACTCCAGGGGTGGGACTGAAGCTTTCTTT. This codes for CASSLNSRGGTEAFF. The entire variable domain, with the rest obtained from reference TRBV7-3 and TRBJ1-1, is as follows: GAGVSQTPSNKVTEKGKYVELRCDPISGHTALYWYRQSLGQGPEFLIYFQGTGAADDSGLPNDRFFAVRPEGSVSTLKIQRTERGDSAVYLCASSLNSRGGTEAFFGQGTRLTVV.

The rearrangement uses TRBV19 and TRBJ1-1; tentative D call: TRBD1 (6 bases). V was trimmed by 9 bases and J by 1 base, leaving 15 bases between them. CDR1 is LNHDA and CDR2 is SQIVND in the germline V gene (reference sequence). This CDR3 has 14 amino acids. The CDR3 protein is CARKTPGQNTEAFF. The CDR3 nucleotides read TGTGCCAGGAAGACGCCGGGACAGAACACTGAAGCTTTCTTT. The full variable domain, in which reference TRBV19 and TRBJ1-1 provide the parts outside the CDR3, is DGGITQSPKYLFRKEGQNVTLSCEQNLNHDAMYWYRQDPGQGLRLIYYSQIVNDFQKGDIAEGYSVSREKKESFPLTVTSAQKNPTAFYLCARKTPGQNTEAFFGQGTRLTVV.

The chain combines TRBV9 with TRBJ1-3, with D possibly being TRBD1 (6 bases). Looked up from germline, CDR1 is SGDLS and CDR2 is YYNGEE. This CDR3 has 16 residues. V was trimmed by 0 bases and J by 0 bases, leaving 10 bases between them. CDR3 bases: TGTGCCAGCAGCGTAGAGACAGGACACTCTGGAAACACCATATATTTT. Protein product: CASSVETGHSGNTIYF.

The chain combines TRBV28 with TRBJ1-1; no clear D. This CDR3 is 14 amino acids long. Germline V gene data show CDR1 as MDHEN and CDR2 as SYDVKM. The V and J ends lost 4 bases and 4 bases respectively, with 13 bases between them. The CDR3 DNA reads as TGTGCCAGCAGTTCGACTCTCGGGGTCACTGAAGCTTTCTTT. This sequence encodes CASSSTLGVTEAFF.

The chain employs TRBV7-8 and TRBJ2-7; TRBD1 agrees at 7 bases. Germline V gene data show CDR1 as SGHVS and CDR2 as FQNEAQ. The V and J ends lost 6 bases and 5 bases, in that order; junction bases with no gene match: 7. CDR3 length: 13 amino acids. CDR3 amino acids: CASRPWTGHEQYF. Here the CDR3 DNA reads TGTGCCAGCAGGCCCTGGACAGGCCACGAGCAGTACTTC.

The CDR3 region is CASSSRTLVNEQFF. The CDR3, as DNA: TGTGCCAGCAGCTCCCGGACTCTGGTCAATGAGCAGTTCTTC. The chain carries TRBV13 and TRBJ2-1; maybe TRBD2 (5 bases). Trimming pared 4 bases from V and 6 bases from J, leaving 13 bases between. Per germline, CDR1 PRHDT and CDR2 FYEKMQ (reference sequence). This CDR3 comprises 14 residues.

J is TRBJ1-1 and V is TRBV7-6, with D tentatively TRBD1 (5 bases). The CDR3 totals 14 residues. Germline CDR1 is SGHVS and CDR2 is FNYEAQ. The V gene lost 5 bases and the J gene lost 3 bases, with 13 bases spanning the gap. The CDR3 is CASSPLGGDTEAFF. The CDR3 coding sequence is TGTGCCAGCAGCCCTCTCGGAGGGGACACTGAAGCTTTCTTT.

This clone was seen only once. The CDR3 sequence is CASSEVGQGFPGELFF. CDR3 bases: TGCGCCAGCAGTGAAGTGGGACAGGGGTTCCCCGGGGAGCTGTTTTTT. The chain employs TRBV10-1 and TRBJ2-2, with TRBD1 matching over 10 bases. The CDR3 is 16 amino acids. The V segment lost 3 bases and the J segment 6 bases; nucleotides outside the gene matches: 7. Germline V gene sequence: CDR1 WNHNN, CDR2 SYGVQD (reference sequence).

The chain uses TRBV4-2 and TRBJ1-2; no clear D gene. Germline loops: CDR1 LGHNA, CDR2 YNFKEQ. V was cut by 0 bases and J by 4 bases, with 9 bases left in between. CDR3 length: 14 amino acids. The CDR3 nucleotides are TGTGCCAGCAGCCAAGATGGGGAAGGCTATGGCTACACCTTC. Its translation is CASSQDGEGYGYTF.

V gene TRBV7-9 combines with J gene TRBJ2-5; perhaps D is TRBD1 or TRBD2 (7 bases each). The ends were cut back, 4 bases at V and 2 bases at J, with 17 bases in the middle. The CDR3 totals 16 residues. CDR1 is SEHNR, CDR2 FQNEAQ, per germline (reference sequence). The DNA of the CDR3 is TGTGCCAGCAGCTATACGGGAGGCAGGGGGCAAGAGACCCAGTACTTC. This translates into CASSYTGGRGQETQYF.

The chain employs TRBV5-4 and TRBJ2-1, with 9 bases fitting TRBD2. Trimming at V came to 0 bases and at J to 7 bases, leaving 14 bases not matched to a gene. This CDR3 is built from 18 residues. Germline lookup yields CDR1 SGHNT and CDR2 YYREEE (reference sequence). The CDR3 sequence is CASSLGLLGSGRWNEQFF. DNA for the CDR3: TGTGCCAGCAGCTTGGGCCTTTTGGGTAGCGGGAGATGGAATGAGCAGTTCTTC.

This clone was counted between two and nine times. The gene calls are TRBV6-5 and TRBJ2-1, with D uncertain. CDR3 length: 11 amino acids. V lost 10 bases, J lost 6 bases, and 10 bases lay in between. Germline V lookup: CDR1 MNHEY, CDR2 SVGAGI. CDR3 DNA sequence: TGTGCCACCAACTCCGGCAATGAGCAGTTCTTC. This translates into CATNSGNEQFF.

The chain links TRBV28 to TRBJ2-7; TRBD1 is a possible D gene (6 bases). V lost 6 bases and J 5 bases, leaving 17 bases between the germline ends. CDR1 is MDHEN, CDR2 SYDVKM, per germline. CDR3 length equals 14 residues. CDR3 residues: CASRPQGNTHEQYF. DNA for the CDR3: TGTGCCAGCAGGCCACAGGGAAATACCCACGAGCAGTACTTC.

The gene calls are TRBV7-9 and TRBJ1-5, with D possibly TRBD1 on 5 matching bases. Germline-derived CDR1 and CDR2 are SEHNR and FQNEAQ (reference sequence). The V end was cut by 5 bases, the J end by 6 bases, with 14 bases between. This CDR3 spans 14 amino acids. The CDR3 region is CASSRGGEAQPQHF. The CDR3 DNA follows: TGTGCCAGCAGCCGGGGGGGAGAGGCTCAGCCCCAGCATTTT.

The V and J genes are TRBV7-2 and TRBJ2-1; 8 bases agree with TRBD2. The CDR3 is 14 amino acids. Germline CDR1 is SGHTA and CDR2 is FQGNSA. The V and J ends lost 0 bases and 5 bases, in that order; junction bases with no gene match: 0. The CDR3: CASSLASGNNEQFF. The CDR3 DNA follows: TGTGCCAGCAGCTTAGCTAGCGGGAACAATGAGCAGTTCTTC.

Comment on this clone: A junction boundary mismatches the germline segment, possibly from a read error. The V gene is TRBV7-7, the J gene TRBJ2-5; TRBD2 is a possible D gene (6 bases). Germline loops: CDR1 SSHAT, CDR2 FNYEAQ (reference sequence). CDR3 size: 15 residues. The CDR3: CASSQAGTEQETQYF. The DNA for the CDR3 is TGTGCTAGCAGCCAGGCGGGGACGGAGCAAGAGACCCAGTACTTC.

The chain has TRBV30 and TRBJ1-2, with a weak D call TRBD1 (5 bases). The CDR3 runs to 15 residues. Trimming shortened V by 3 bases and J by 4 bases, and 18 bases separated the two germline ends. Germline-derived CDR1 and CDR2 are GTSNPN and SVGIG (reference sequence). As DNA, the CDR3 is TGTGCCTGGAGGGAAGCCGGGGGATGGGTCTATGGCTACACCTTC. It encodes CAWREAGGWVYGYTF.

The chain uses TRBV29-1 and TRBJ1-1; no firm D call. The CDR3 contains 12 residues. Germline CDR1 and CDR2: SQVTM and ANQGSEA. The ends were cut back, 2 bases at V and 1 base at J, with 5 bases in the middle. The CDR3 region is CSVESANTEAFF. The CDR3 nucleotides read TGCAGCGTTGAATCTGCGAACACTGAAGCTTTCTTT.

This sequence joins TRBV5-1 and TRBJ2-3; TRBD2 is a possible D gene (6 bases). Germline V lookup: CDR1 SGHRS, CDR2 YFSETQ. V lost 0 bases, J lost 3 bases, and 14 bases lay in between. The CDR3 contains 16 residues. The CDR3: CASSLDYGSVTDTQYF. CDR3 sequence (DNA): TGCGCCAGCAGCTTGGATTACGGGAGTGTGACAGATACGCAGTATTTT.

The rearrangement uses TRBV25-1 and TRBJ2-3, with 14 bases lining up with TRBD2. Losses at the gene ends were 7 bases for V and 2 bases for J; bases not matched to a gene: 8. In germline, CDR1 is MGHDK, CDR2 SYGVNS. The CDR3 sequence is 17 residues long. Here the CDR3 DNA reads TGTGCCAGCATCGGGACTAGCGGGAGCGGCATCACAGATACGCAGTATTTT. This gives the protein CASIGTSGSGITDTQYF.

The V gene is TRBV6-5, the J gene TRBJ1-5; D gene ambiguous. Trimming removed 6 bases at V and 7 bases at J, with 16 bases between. Looked up from germline, CDR1 is MNHEY and CDR2 is SVGAGI. The CDR3 covers 14 residues. The CDR3, as DNA: TGTGCCAGCAGCCCCAACCTCCCAGGACAGCCCCAGCATTTT. This encodes CASSPNLPGQPQHF.

This chain links TRBV6-6 with TRBJ1-2; D unresolved. The V gene lost 6 bases and the J gene lost 6 bases, with 14 bases spanning the gap. Per the germline V gene, CDR1 is MNHNY and CDR2 is SVGAGI (reference sequence). The CDR3 totals 13 residues. CDR3 DNA: TGTGCCAGCAGACGCGACCAAGTAAATGGCTACACCTTC. As protein: CASRRDQVNGYTF.

CDR3 bases: TGCGCCAGCAGCGGGGGACTTTACAATGAGCAGTTCTTC. Residues: CASSGGLYNEQFF. This chain joins TRBV5-1 and TRBJ2-1; D is possibly TRBD2 (6 bases). V was pared by 4 bases and J by 4 bases, with 9 bases between. Germline assignment: CDR1 SGHRS and CDR2 YFSETQ. The CDR3 is 13 amino acids.

This clone was detected only once. The CDR3 nucleotides are TGTGCCAGCAGCCCCTACGGCAGGGAGACCCTCCACTTT. Protein sequence: CASSPYGRETLHF. V and J are TRBV5-4 and TRBJ1-6, with D perhaps matching TRBD1 (5 bases). CDR3 length equals 13 residues. The germline V and J ends were trimmed by 4 bases and 14 bases, with 16 bases remaining between them. CDR1 SGHNT and CDR2 YYREEE come from the germline V gene (reference sequence).

The rearrangement joins TRBV7-2 to TRBJ1-5; no definite D call. CDR1 is SGHTA and CDR2 is FQGNSA in the germline V gene. Trimming took off 5 bases at V and 7 bases at J, with 9 bases between the two ends. The CDR3 extends over 12 amino acids. The CDR3 here is CASSPTRQPQHF. As DNA, the CDR3 is TGTGCCAGCAGCCCCACTCGCCAGCCCCAGCATTTT.